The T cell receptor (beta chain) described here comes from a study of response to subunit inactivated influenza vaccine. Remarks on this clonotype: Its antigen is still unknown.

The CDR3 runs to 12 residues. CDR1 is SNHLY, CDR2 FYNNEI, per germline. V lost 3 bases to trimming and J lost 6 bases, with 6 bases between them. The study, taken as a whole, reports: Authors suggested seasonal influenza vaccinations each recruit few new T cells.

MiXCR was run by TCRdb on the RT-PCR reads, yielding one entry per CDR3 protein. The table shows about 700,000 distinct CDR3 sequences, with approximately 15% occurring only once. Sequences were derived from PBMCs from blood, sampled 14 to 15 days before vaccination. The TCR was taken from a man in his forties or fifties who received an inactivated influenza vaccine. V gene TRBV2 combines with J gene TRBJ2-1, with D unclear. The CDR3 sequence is CASSELLNEQFF. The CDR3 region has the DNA TGTGCCAGCAGTGAGTTGCTCAATGAGCAGTTCTTC.